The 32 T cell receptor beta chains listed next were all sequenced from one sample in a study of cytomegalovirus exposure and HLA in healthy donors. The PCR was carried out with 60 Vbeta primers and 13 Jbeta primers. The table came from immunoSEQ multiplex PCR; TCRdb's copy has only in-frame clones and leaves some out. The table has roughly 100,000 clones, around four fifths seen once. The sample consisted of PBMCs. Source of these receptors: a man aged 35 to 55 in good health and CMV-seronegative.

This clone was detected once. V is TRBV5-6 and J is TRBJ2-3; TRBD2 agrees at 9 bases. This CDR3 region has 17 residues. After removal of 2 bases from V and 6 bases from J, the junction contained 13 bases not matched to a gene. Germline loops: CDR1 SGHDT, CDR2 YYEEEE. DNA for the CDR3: TGTGCCAGCAGCTTTGAGCGGGGGGCACTATACCTCGATACGCAGTATTTT. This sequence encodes CASSFERGALYLDTQYF.

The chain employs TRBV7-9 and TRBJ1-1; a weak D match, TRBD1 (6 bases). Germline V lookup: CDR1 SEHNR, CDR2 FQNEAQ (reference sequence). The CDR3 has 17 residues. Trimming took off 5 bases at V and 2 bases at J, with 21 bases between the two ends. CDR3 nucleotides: TGTGCCAGCAGCACATCAACCTATAGGGGGTTTAACACTGAAGCTTTCTTT. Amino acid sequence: CASSTSTYRGFNTEAFF.

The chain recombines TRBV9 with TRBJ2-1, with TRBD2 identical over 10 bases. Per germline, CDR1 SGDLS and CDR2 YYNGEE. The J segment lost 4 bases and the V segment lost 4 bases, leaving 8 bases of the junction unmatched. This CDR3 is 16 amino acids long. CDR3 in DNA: TGTGCCAGCAGCCTTCCACTAGCGGGAACTTACAATGAGCAGTTCTTC. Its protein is CASSLPLAGTYNEQFF.

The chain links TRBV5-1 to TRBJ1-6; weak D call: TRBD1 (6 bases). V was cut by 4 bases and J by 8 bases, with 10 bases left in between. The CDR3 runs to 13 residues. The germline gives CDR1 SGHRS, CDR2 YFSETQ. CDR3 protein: CASSPRQDSPLHF. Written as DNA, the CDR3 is TGCGCCAGCAGCCCCCGACAGGATTCACCCCTCCACTTT.

CDR3 sequence reads: CASSQETGRGEKLFF. DNA for the CDR3: TGCGCCAGCAGCCAAGAGACAGGGCGTGGGGAAAAACTGTTTTTT. The chain is built from TRBV4-1 and TRBJ1-4; 7 nucleotides agree with TRBD1. The CDR3 runs 15 residues. V lost 0 bases, J lost 8 bases, and 6 bases stayed unmatched. The V gene's germline CDR1 is MGHRA and CDR2 YSYEKL.

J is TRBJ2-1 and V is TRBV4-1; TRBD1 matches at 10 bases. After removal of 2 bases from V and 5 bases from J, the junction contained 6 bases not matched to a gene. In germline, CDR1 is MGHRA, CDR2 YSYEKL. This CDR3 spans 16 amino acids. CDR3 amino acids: CASSQPWTGGNNEQFF. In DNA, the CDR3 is TGCGCCAGCAGCCAACCATGGACAGGGGGAAACAATGAGCAGTTCTTC.

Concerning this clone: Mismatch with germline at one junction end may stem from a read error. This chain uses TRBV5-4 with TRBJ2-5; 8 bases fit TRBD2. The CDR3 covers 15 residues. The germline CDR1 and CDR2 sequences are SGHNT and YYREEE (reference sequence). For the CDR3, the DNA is TGCGCCAGCAGCTCGCAGCGGGGGAGCCAAGAGACCCAGTACTTC. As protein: CASSSQRGSQETQYF.

CDR3 in DNA: TGTGCCAGTAGTATGGGGAGACAGGGAGAAGCTTTCTTT. It codes for CASSMGRQGEAFF. The chain uses TRBV19 and TRBJ1-1; 7 nucleotides match TRBD1. V was pared by 3 bases and J by 8 bases, with 6 bases of the junction left unmatched. The germline CDR1 and CDR2 sequences are LNHDA and SQIVND (reference sequence). The CDR3 runs 13 residues.

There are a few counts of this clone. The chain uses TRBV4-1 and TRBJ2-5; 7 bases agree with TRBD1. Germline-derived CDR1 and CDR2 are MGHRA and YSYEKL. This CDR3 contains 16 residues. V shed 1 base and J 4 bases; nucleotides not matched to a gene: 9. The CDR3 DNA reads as TGCGCCAGCAGCCAAGGCGGACAGGCGTCCGGAGAGACCCAGTACTTC. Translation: CASSQGGQASGETQYF.

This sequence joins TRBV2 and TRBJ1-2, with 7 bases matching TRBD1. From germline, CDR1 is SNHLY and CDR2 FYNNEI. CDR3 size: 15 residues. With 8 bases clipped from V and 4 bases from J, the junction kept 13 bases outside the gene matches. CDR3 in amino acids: CASGPAEGGGYGYTF. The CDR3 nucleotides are TGTGCCAGCGGGCCGGCTGAAGGGGGCGGCTATGGCTACACCTTC.

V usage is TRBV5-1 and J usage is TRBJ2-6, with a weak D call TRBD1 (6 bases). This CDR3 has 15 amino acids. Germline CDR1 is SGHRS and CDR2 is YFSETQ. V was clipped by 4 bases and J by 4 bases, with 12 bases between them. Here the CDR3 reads CASSMTGSGANVLTF. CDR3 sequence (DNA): TGCGCCAGCAGCATGACAGGTTCGGGGGCCAACGTCCTGACTTTC. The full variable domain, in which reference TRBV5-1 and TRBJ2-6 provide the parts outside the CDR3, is KAGVTQTPRYLIKTRGQQVTLSCSPISGHRSVSWYQQTPGQGLQFLFEYFSETQRNKGNFPGRFSGRQFSNSRSEMNVSTLELGDSALYLCASSMTGSGANVLTFGAGSRLTVL.

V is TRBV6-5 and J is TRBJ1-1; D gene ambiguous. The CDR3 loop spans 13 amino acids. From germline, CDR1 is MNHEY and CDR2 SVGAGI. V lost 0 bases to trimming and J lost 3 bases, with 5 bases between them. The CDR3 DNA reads TGTGCCAGCAGTTACTCGACTGACACTGAAGCTTTCTTT. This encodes CASSYSTDTEAFF.

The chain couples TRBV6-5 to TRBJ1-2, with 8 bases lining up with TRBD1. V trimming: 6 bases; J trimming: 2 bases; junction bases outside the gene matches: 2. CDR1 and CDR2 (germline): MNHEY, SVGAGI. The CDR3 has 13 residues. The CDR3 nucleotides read TGTGCCAGCAGGAGGGACAGGAACTATGGCTACACCTTC. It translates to CASRRDRNYGYTF.

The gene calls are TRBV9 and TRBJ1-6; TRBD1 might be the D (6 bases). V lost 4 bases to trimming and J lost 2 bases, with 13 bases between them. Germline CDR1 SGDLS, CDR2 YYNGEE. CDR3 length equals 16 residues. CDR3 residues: CASSPEGGPYNSPLHF. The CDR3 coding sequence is TGTGCCAGCAGCCCGGAGGGGGGGCCCTATAATTCACCCCTCCACTTT.

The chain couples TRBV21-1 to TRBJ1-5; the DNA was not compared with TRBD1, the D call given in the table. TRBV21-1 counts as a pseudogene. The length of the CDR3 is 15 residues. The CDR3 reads CASSSTGTVNQPQHF. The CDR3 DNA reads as TGTGCCAGCAGCAGCACCGGGACAGTCAATCAGCCCCAGCATTTT.

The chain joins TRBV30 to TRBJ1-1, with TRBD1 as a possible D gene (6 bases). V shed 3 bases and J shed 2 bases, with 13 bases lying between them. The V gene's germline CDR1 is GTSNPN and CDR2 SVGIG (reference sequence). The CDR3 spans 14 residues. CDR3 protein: CAWSLQGFNTEAFF. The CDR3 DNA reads TGTGCCTGGAGCCTTCAGGGGTTCAACACTGAAGCTTTCTTT.

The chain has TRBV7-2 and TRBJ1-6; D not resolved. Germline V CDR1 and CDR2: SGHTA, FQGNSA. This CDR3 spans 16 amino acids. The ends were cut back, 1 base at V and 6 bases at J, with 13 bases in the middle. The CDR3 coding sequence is TGTGCCAGCAGCTTAGAGAGCACCTTGCGTAATTCACCCCTCCACTTT. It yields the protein CASSLESTLRNSPLHF.

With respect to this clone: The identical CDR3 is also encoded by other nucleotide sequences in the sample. CDR3 residues: CASSFGQFYEQYF. The CDR3 nucleotides read TGTGCCAGCAGTTTTGGACAGTTCTACGAGCAGTACTTC. The V call is TRBV27, the J call TRBJ2-7; maybe TRBD1 (6 bases). Germline lookup yields CDR1 MNHEY and CDR2 SMNVEV (reference sequence). Trimming removed 3 bases from V and 3 bases from J, with 9 bases in between. This CDR3 is 13 amino acids long.

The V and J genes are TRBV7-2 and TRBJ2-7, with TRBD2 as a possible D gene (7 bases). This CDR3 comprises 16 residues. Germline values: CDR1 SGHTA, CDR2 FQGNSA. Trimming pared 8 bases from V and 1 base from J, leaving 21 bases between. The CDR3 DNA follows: TGTGCCAGCGAACTTAGGGGGGGGCGCCTTTCCTACGAGCAGTACTTC. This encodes CASELRGGRLSYEQYF.

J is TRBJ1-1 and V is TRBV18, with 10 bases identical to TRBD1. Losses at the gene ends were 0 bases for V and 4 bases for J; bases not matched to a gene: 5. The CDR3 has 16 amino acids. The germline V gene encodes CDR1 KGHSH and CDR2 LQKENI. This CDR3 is CASSPPTRTGGTEAFF. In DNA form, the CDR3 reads TGTGCCAGCTCACCACCTACCAGGACAGGGGGCACTGAAGCTTTCTTT.

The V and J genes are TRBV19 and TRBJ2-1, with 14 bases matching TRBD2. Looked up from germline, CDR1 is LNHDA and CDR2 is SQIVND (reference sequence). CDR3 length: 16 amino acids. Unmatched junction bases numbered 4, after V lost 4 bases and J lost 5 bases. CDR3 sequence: CASSTGTSGGDNEQFF. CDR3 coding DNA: TGTGCCAGTAGTACCGGGACTAGCGGGGGAGACAATGAGCAGTTCTTC.

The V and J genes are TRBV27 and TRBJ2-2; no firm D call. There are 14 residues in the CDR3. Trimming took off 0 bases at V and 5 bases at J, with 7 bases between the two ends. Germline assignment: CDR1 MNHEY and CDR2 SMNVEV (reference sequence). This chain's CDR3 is CASSLSSYTGELFF. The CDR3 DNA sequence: TGTGCCAGCAGTTTATCGAGTTATACCGGGGAGCTGTTTTTT.

CDR3 nucleotides: TGTGCCAGCAGCTTAGAACAGATTAATTCACCCCTCCACTTT. It encodes CASSLEQINSPLHF. V and J are TRBV7-9 and TRBJ1-6, with D hard to call. The CDR3 length is 14 residues. Germline V gives CDR1 SEHNR, CDR2 FQNEAQ (reference sequence). V lost 1 base to trimming and J lost 6 bases, with 7 bases between them.

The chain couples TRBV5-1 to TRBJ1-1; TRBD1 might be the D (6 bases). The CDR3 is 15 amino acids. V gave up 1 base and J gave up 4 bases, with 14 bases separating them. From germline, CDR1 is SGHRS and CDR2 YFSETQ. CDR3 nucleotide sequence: TGCGCCAGCAGCTTGTTAAACAGGGAAAGCACTGAAGCTTTCTTT. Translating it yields CASSLLNRESTEAFF.

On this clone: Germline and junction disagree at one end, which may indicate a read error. The CDR3 nucleotides are TGTTCCAGCAGCTTAAGGGCAGGGGATCAGCCCCAGCATTTT. Translation: CSSSLRAGDQPQHF. This chain uses TRBV7-9 with TRBJ1-5; a weak D match, TRBD1 (6 bases). The CDR3 has 14 residues. CDR1 SEHNR and CDR2 FQNEAQ come from the germline V gene (reference sequence).

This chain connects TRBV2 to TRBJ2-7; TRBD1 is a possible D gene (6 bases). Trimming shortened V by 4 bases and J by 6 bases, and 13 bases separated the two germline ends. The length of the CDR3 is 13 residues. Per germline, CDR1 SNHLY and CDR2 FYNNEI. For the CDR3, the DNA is TGTGCCAGCAGTGGGACAGCTCGGGGCGAGCAGTACTTC. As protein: CASSGTARGEQYF. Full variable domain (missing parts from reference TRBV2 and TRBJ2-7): EPEVTQTPSHQVTQMGQEVILRCVPISNHLYFYWYRQILGQKVEFLVSFYNNEISEKSEIFDDQFSVERPDGSNFTLKIRSTKLEDSAMYFCASSGTARGEQYFGPGTRLTVT.

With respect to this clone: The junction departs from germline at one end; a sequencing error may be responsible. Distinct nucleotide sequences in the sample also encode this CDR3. CDR3 residues: CASIERRGQETQYF. The CDR3 DNA sequence: TGTGCCAGCATCGAGCGGAGGGGCCAAGAGACCCAATACTTC. The J gene is TRBJ2-5, the V gene TRBV2; a weak D match, TRBD2 (6 bases). The CDR3 is 14 residues long. Germline values: CDR1 SNHLY, CDR2 FYNNEI.

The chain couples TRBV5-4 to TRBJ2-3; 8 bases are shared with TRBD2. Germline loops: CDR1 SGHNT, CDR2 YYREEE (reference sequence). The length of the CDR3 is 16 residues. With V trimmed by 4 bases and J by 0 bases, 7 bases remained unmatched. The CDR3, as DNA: TGTGCCAGCAGCAACGGGGGGGGGACTAGCACAGATACGCAGTATTTT. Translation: CASSNGGGTSTDTQYF. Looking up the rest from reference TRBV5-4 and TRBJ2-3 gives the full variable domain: ETGVTQSPTHLIKTRGQQVTLRCSSQSGHNTVSWYQQALGQGPQFIFQYYREEENGRGNFPPRFSGLQFPNYSSELNVNALELDDSALYLCASSNGGGTSTDTQYFGPGTRLTVL.

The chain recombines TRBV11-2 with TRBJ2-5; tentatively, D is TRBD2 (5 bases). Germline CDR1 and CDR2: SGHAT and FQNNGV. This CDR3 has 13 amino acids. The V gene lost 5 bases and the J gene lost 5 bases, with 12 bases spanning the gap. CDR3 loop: CASSPPGGETQYF. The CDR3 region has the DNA TGTGCCAGCAGCCCCCCCGGCGGGGAGACCCAGTACTTC. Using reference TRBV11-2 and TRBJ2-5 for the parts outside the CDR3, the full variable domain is EAGVAQSPRYKIIEKRQSVAFWCNPISGHATLYWYQQILGQGPKLLIQFQNNGVVDDSQLPKDRFSAERLKGVDSTLKIQPAKLEDSAVYLCASSPPGGETQYFGPGTRLLVL.

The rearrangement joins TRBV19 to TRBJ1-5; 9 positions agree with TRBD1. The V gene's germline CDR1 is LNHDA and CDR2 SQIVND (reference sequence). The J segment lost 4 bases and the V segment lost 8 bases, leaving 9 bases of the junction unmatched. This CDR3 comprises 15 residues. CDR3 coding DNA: TGTGCCAGTGTAACCCCGGGACAGGGTAATCAGCCCCAGCATTTT. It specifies CASVTPGQGNQPQHF.

CDR3 DNA sequence: TGCGCCAGCAGCTTGGCCCAGGGCAATGAGCAGTTCTTC. It codes for CASSLAQGNEQFF. The genes are TRBV5-1 and TRBJ2-1; D might be TRBD1 (5 bases). CDR3 length: 13 amino acids. The germline V and J ends were trimmed by 0 bases and 6 bases, with 7 bases remaining between them. CDR1 and CDR2 (germline): SGHRS, YFSETQ.

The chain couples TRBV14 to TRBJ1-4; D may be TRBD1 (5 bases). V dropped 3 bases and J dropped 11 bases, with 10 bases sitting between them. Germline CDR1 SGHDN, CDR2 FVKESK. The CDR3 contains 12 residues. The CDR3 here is CASSQEGTKLFF. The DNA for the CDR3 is TGTGCCAGCAGCCAGGAGGGGACGAAACTGTTTTTT.